This paragraph covers one TCR beta chain sequence. Its specificity is not known. This record comes from a study of cytomegalovirus exposure and HLA in healthy donors. Study observations and caveats: Later work found most CMV-associated TCR beta chains apparently HLA-restricted.

The germline CDR1 and CDR2 sequences are GTSNPN and SVGIG (reference sequence). The CDR3 has 14 residues. The V and J ends lost 2 bases and 0 bases respectively, with 10 bases between them. PCR amplification relied on 60 Vbeta primers (plus 13 Jbeta primers). The table came from immunoSEQ multiplex PCR; TCRdb's copy has only in-frame clones and leaves some out. The repertoire consists of about 200,000 clones, with about four fifths occurring once and the leading ten covering 1.1%. Though nominally healthy at sampling, donors likely had unrecorded immune exposures. Input material: PBMCs. The rearrangement uses TRBV30 and TRBJ1-2; D is uncertain. The source of this sequence is a woman aged 40 to 49 in good health and CMV-seronegative. The CDR3 protein is CAWSRGAANYGYTF. For the CDR3, the DNA is TGTGCCTGGAGTCGCGGCGCGGCTAACTATGGCTACACCTTC.